The TCR beta chain under discussion was sequenced for a study of early T cells in non-severe SARS-CoV-2 infection. Study outcomes and limitations: Matches to VDJdb favored anti-spike CD8 responses and missed private and CD4 specificities.

Molecules of cDNA were individually given unique molecular identifiers that were attached to them. MiXCR was run by TCRdb on the 5' RACE reads, yielding one entry per CDR3 protein. The table has fewer than 80,000 distinct CDR3 sequences, approximately 4.6% seen once. This clonotype was recorded many times. The antigen remains undetermined. This receptor was taken from an adult who was a healthcare worker with PCR-confirmed SARS-CoV-2 infection or an uninfected control (not recorded which). The donor label of this sample is uncertain. Source: whole blood, taken at baseline.

CDR3 residues: CASSRVRGRHANTEAFF. Written as DNA, the CDR3 is TGTGCCAGCAGCCGCGTGAGGGGACGTCACGCGAACACTGAAGCTTTCTTT. This sequence joins TRBV12-3 or TRBV12-4 and TRBJ1-1; D may be TRBD1 (5 bases). The CDR3 contains 17 residues. Trimming stripped 6 bases from V and 1 base from J, with 21 bases between.